These 19 T cell receptor beta chains originate from one sample sequenced in a study of CD8+CD57+ T cells in acquired aplastic anemia (dated by TCRdb to 2017 to 2018). Data came from an Illumina HiSeq 2000. Genomic DNA was used as template for profiling of TCR beta VDJ combinations and CDR3 sequences. The public reads were reprocessed in TCRdb via fastp at Q25 and MiXCR, keeping in-frame beta chains. Rows are combined by CDR3 protein, so each entry shows the most common genes and DNA. Across this sample there are 150,000 or so distinct CDR3 sequences, with just under 65% seen only once. The ten largest clonotypes hold 45% to 50% of the sample. The sample comprised sorted CD4+, CD8+, or CD8+CD57+ T cells (not recorded which) from PBMCs. Receptor source: a human donor in good health.

The chain combines TRBV20-1 with TRBJ1-5; D remains unclear. The V end lost 1 base, the J end lost 5 bases, and 9 bases lay between the germline ends. Germline-derived CDR1 and CDR2 are DFQATT and SNEGSKA (reference sequence). This CDR3 has 13 amino acids. The CDR3 DNA reads TGCAGTGCTAGAGTCGGTCCTGATCAGCCCCAGCATTTT. Translated: CSARVGPDQPQHF.

The gene calls are TRBV20-1 and TRBJ2-5; 7 bases map to TRBD2. V trimming: 0 bases; J trimming: 4 bases; junction bases outside the gene matches: 14. The germline V gene encodes CDR1 DFQATT and CDR2 SNEGSKA (reference sequence). The length of the CDR3 is 17 residues. The chain's CDR3 is CSARERGGGSLGETQYF. In DNA, the CDR3 is TGCAGTGCTAGAGAGAGAGGCGGGGGAAGCTTGGGAGAGACCCAGTACTTC.

The sample holds many counts of this clonotype. The chain recombines TRBV9 with TRBJ2-1; 11 nucleotides agree with TRBD2. V shed 4 bases and J 5 bases; nucleotides not matched to a gene: 8. The CDR3 has 16 amino acids. CDR1 is SGDLS and CDR2 is YYNGEE in the germline V gene. CDR3 coding DNA: TGTGCCAGCAGCACGAGACCGGGACTAGCGGACAATGAGCAGTTCTTC. This encodes CASSTRPGLADNEQFF. The entire variable domain, with the rest obtained from reference TRBV9 and TRBJ2-1, is as follows: DSGVTQTPKHLITATGQRVTLRCSPRSGDLSVYWYQQSLDQGLQFLIQYYNGEERAKGNILERFSAQQFPDLHSELNLSSLELGDSALYFCASSTRPGLADNEQFFGPGTRLTVL.

This clonotype was seen ten or more times. V usage is TRBV19 and J usage is TRBJ2-2; D remains ambiguous. This CDR3 contains 12 residues. The germline CDR1 and CDR2 sequences are LNHDA and SQIVND (reference sequence). Trimming removed 0 bases at V and 8 bases at J, with 4 bases between. The CDR3 sequence is CASSIDPGELFF. In nucleotides, the CDR3 is TGTGCCAGTAGTATAGACCCGGGGGAGCTGTTTTTT.

The chain employs TRBV6-4 and TRBJ2-7; 8 nucleotides line up with TRBD1. CDR1 is MRHNA, CDR2 SNTAGT, per germline. CDR3 length equals 14 residues. The J segment lost 5 bases and the V segment lost 5 bases, leaving 8 bases of the junction unmatched. CDR3 DNA: TGTGCCAGCAGTACCGGGACAGGAGGCAACGAGCAGTACTTC. This translates into CASSTGTGGNEQYF.

Worth noting for this clonotype: At one of its ends the junction is not consistent with the germline gene, which may arise from a read error. The CDR3 region has the DNA TGTTCCAGCAGTTTTAGTGTCACAGGGTCCTACGAGCAGTACTTC. Protein sequence: CSSSFSVTGSYEQYF. V is TRBV7-3 and J is TRBJ2-7; D is perhaps TRBD1 (6 bases). CDR3 length: 15 amino acids. Germline V gene sequence: CDR1 SGHTA, CDR2 FQGTGA.

The genes are TRBV29-1 and TRBJ1-2, with 11 nucleotides matching TRBD1. The CDR3 length is 15 residues. V dropped 6 bases and J dropped 8; count of bases not matched to a gene: 14. Germline V gene sequence: CDR1 SQVTM, CDR2 ANQGSEA. The CDR3 sequence is CSVPRDRGTEDGYTF. The DNA for the CDR3 is TGCAGCGTCCCCCGGGACAGGGGGACGGAGGACGGCTACACCTTC.

This clonotype was recorded only once. The genes are TRBV7-6 and TRBJ2-1; maybe TRBD1 (5 bases). With 1 base removed from V and 3 bases from J, the gap between germline ends came to 13 bases. In germline, CDR1 is SGHVS, CDR2 FNYEAQ. CDR3 size: 16 residues. The CDR3 reads CASSLGEAGLYNEQFF. The DNA for the CDR3 is TGTGCCAGCAGCTTAGGTGAAGCAGGGCTCTACAATGAGCAGTTCTTC.

The CDR3 loop reads CASSIVSAGSDTQYF. CDR3 DNA sequence: TGTGCCAGTAGTATAGTATCGGCAGGTTCAGATACGCAGTATTTT. The chain recombines TRBV19 with TRBJ2-3; no definite D call. Germline lookup yields CDR1 LNHDA and CDR2 SQIVND (reference sequence). Between the trimmed V and J ends, which lost 1 base and 4 bases, there was a span of 12 bases. CDR3 length equals 15 residues.

The chain is built from TRBV2 and TRBJ2-1; D not certain. Per germline, CDR1 SNHLY and CDR2 FYNNEI. V lost 4 bases and J 10 bases, leaving 8 bases between the germline ends. This CDR3 contains 11 residues. As DNA, the CDR3 is TGTGCCAGCAGTGGTCGATACGAGCAGTTCTTC. Its protein is CASSGRYEQFF.

With regard to this clonotype: No conserved phenylalanine or tryptophan is present at the end of the CDR3, so a read error is the likely explanation. The chain is built from TRBV10-3 and TRBJ1-2; D is unclear. CDR1 ENHRY and CDR2 SYGVKD come from the germline V gene. The length of the CDR3 is 15 residues. V was cut by 11 bases and J by 2 bases, with 21 bases left in between. The CDR3: CAFKAGFDVNYGYTS. The CDR3 DNA reads TGTGCCTTCAAGGCCGGATTCGACGTAAACTATGGCTACACCTCC.

The gene calls are TRBV20-1 and TRBJ2-7, with TRBD1 matching 9 bases. CDR1 and CDR2 (germline): DFQATT, SNEGSKA (reference sequence). The J segment lost 0 bases and the V segment lost 4 bases, leaving 1 base of the junction unmatched. The CDR3 sequence is 13 residues long. This chain's CDR3 is CSAMGQGSYEQYF. CDR3 DNA sequence: TGCAGTGCTATGGGACAGGGCTCCTACGAGCAGTACTTC.

Points on this clonotype: The junction differs from germline at one of its ends, possibly a read error. The CDR3 reads CSARDRPGANVLTF. For the CDR3, the DNA is TGCAGTGCAAGAGACAGGCCTGGGGCCAACGTCCTGACTTTC. The chain is built from TRBV20-1 and TRBJ2-6; D may be TRBD1 (6 bases). The germline V gene has CDR1 DFQATT and CDR2 SNEGSKA (reference sequence). There are 14 residues in the CDR3.

This clonotype was observed at least ten times. V and J are TRBV19 and TRBJ1-5; TRBD1 matches 10 bases. The CDR3 contains 15 residues. CDR1 is LNHDA and CDR2 is SQIVND in the germline V gene (reference sequence). The junction had 3 bases not matched to a gene; V was cut back by 3 bases and J by 4 bases. The CDR3 bases are TGTGCCAGTAGTATCGGGACAGGGGCAAATCAGCCCCAGCATTTT. As protein: CASSIGTGANQPQHF.

The chain couples TRBV20-1 to TRBJ1-1; D is uncertain. The CDR3 has 12 residues. CDR1 and CDR2 (germline): DFQATT, SNEGSKA (reference sequence). V was shortened by 5 bases and J by 0 bases, with 7 bases between the two germline ends. The CDR3 sequence is CSAGNLNTEAFF. The DNA for the CDR3 is TGCAGTGCTGGGAATTTGAACACTGAAGCTTTCTTT.

The chain employs TRBV13 and TRBJ2-5, with D uncertain. Germline CDR1 and CDR2: PRHDT and FYEKMQ (reference sequence). The CDR3 runs to 14 residues. The ends were cut back, 2 bases at V and 5 bases at J, with 12 bases in the middle. The CDR3 sequence is CASSLSGDAETQYF. The CDR3 bases are TGTGCCAGCAGCTTATCCGGCGACGCGGAGACCCAGTACTTC.

The chain has TRBV12-3 or TRBV12-4 and TRBJ1-2; D is perhaps TRBD1 (6 bases). CDR3 length: 15 residues. Trimming removed 7 bases at V and 3 bases at J, with 18 bases between. The CDR3 loop is CASTARGRYYYGYTF. CDR3 in DNA: TGTGCCAGCACCGCCAGGGGCCGTTATTACTATGGCTACACCTTC.

This chain joins TRBV7-2 and TRBJ1-3, with 8 bases fitting TRBD1. The V gene's germline CDR1 is SGHTA and CDR2 FQGNSA. V gave up 5 bases and J gave up 3 bases; unmatched junction bases: 9. There are 16 residues in the CDR3. The DNA of the CDR3 is TGTGCCAGCAGCCCTAGGGGGACAGGCGGTGGAAACACCATATATTTT. This codes for CASSPRGTGGGNTIYF.

The chain joins TRBV29-1 to TRBJ2-3; the D gene could be TRBD1 or TRBD2 (6 bases each). From germline, CDR1 is SQVTM and CDR2 ANQGSEA. The V and J ends lost 7 bases and 1 base respectively, with 12 bases between them. The CDR3 covers 13 residues. The CDR3 is CSAARGRTDTQYF. As DNA, the CDR3 is TGCAGCGCTGCCCGGGGGCGCACAGATACGCAGTATTTT.